This T cell receptor (beta chain) was sequenced during a study of blood T cells in healthy people across ages. Study-level results: Per million T cells, the diversity of TCR beta decreased roughly linearly as age advanced.

The amount of total RNA extracted per sample was at least 5.5 micrograms. Using a J-beta primer mix together with a sample-barcoded 5' primer, a second PCR was run for roughly 7 to 12 cycles. In TCRdb, the 5' RACE reads were re-called with MiXCR into one record per CDR3 protein. The sample yields 1.5 million or so distinct CDR3 sequences, approximately 43% seen once. The sample holds many counts of this clonotype. The antigen is undetermined. V shed 1 base and J shed 0 bases, with 7 bases lying between them. Germline V gene lookup returns CDR1 SGHRS and CDR2 YFSETQ. This CDR3 is built from 14 residues.

The specimen sequenced was blood. The chain uses TRBV5-1 and TRBJ1-2; no definite D call. The receptor comes from a young woman in good health. CDR3 coding DNA: TGCGCCAGCAGCTTGTATAGCGCTAACTATGGCTACACCTTC. This encodes CASSLYSANYGYTF.